This T cell receptor beta chain was recovered during a study of blood T cell repertoires in COVID-19. Study-wide background: COVID-19 samples from acute and convalescent phases originated in the United States, Italy and Spain. Sources were T cells, B-cell-depleted T cells, or PBMCs; the material itself was cDNA or gDNA.

The CDR3 spans 15 residues. The germline V gene has CDR1 MGHRA and CDR2 YSYEKL. Trimming removed 4 bases from V and 5 bases from J; junction bases left unmatched: 6. In the original analysis: The assay estimated nucleated cells by amplifying reference gene primers. Measured with immunoSEQ multiplex PCR; TCRdb has only the in-frame clones, and not every one. That table furnishes V, J and clone size, whereas the DNA furnished D and trimming. The data show around 250,000 clones, 82% seen once. The sequence derives from a woman aged 18-29 years with acute or convalescent COVID-19. Sequenced material: peripheral blood. This sequence joins TRBV4-1 and TRBJ2-1, with TRBD2 matching 9 bases. CDR3 bases: TGCGCCAGCAGCCCGACTAGCGGAGGAGACAATGAGCAGTTCTTC. This gives the protein CASSPTSGGDNEQFF.